One sample yielded the 14 T cell receptor beta chains listed below, sequenced in a study of radiotherapy plus CTLA-4 blockade in lung cancer. TCRdb keeps only in-frame clones here, not all; method: immunoSEQ multiplex PCR. There are roughly 71,000 clones in the sample; 78% occur only once, and around 7.1% lies in the top ten. The source material was peripheral blood, sampled from a patient treated with radiotherapy plus ipilimumab. The receptors shown here come from a human donor with non-small cell lung cancer who had a complete response to radiotherapy plus ipilimumab.

This chain connects TRBV27 to TRBJ1-6; no clear D gene. Trimming stripped 2 bases from V and 11 bases from J, with 10 bases between. Germline V gene data show CDR1 as MNHEY and CDR2 as SMNVEV (reference sequence). The CDR3 consists of 13 residues. The CDR3 protein is CASSLRTGAPLHF. The CDR3 DNA reads TGTGCCAGCAGTTTACGCACTGGAGCACCCCTCCACTTT.

The table lists this clone with a few counts. The genes are TRBV28 and TRBJ1-2, with unresolved D. CDR1 and CDR2 from the germline V gene are MDHEN and SYDVKM. This CDR3 spans 11 amino acids. Trimming took off 6 bases at V and 8 bases at J, with 10 bases between the two ends. As DNA, the CDR3 is TGTGCCAGCAGGGAAGCCCGGGGCTACACCTTC. Its translation: CASREARGYTF.

The rearrangement uses TRBV18 and TRBJ2-1; 9 nucleotides agree with TRBD2. CDR1 is KGHSH, CDR2 LQKENI, per germline. This CDR3 is built from 15 residues. J gave up 5 bases and V 0 bases, and 2 bases lay outside the gene matches. The CDR3 reads CASSPPAGGDNEQFF. The DNA of the CDR3 is TGTGCCAGCTCACCACCTGCGGGAGGGGACAATGAGCAGTTCTTC.

The V call is TRBV11-2, the J call TRBJ1-1; TRBD1 might be the D (5 bases). The V gene lost 5 bases and the J gene lost 8 bases, with 15 bases spanning the gap. The CDR3 runs 13 residues. Per germline, CDR1 SGHAT and CDR2 FQNNGV. CDR3 protein: CASSERGASEAFF. CDR3 DNA sequence: TGTGCCAGCAGCGAACGCGGGGCCTCGGAAGCTTTCTTT.

The chain uses TRBV6-6 and TRBJ2-5; D is uncertain. Germline assignment: CDR1 MNHNY and CDR2 SVGAGI (reference sequence). The ends were cut back, 5 bases at V and 1 base at J, with 5 bases in the middle. CDR3 length: 12 amino acids. CDR3 in amino acids: CASSRSQETQYF. For the CDR3, the DNA is TGTGCCAGCAGTCGTTCCCAAGAGACCCAGTACTTC.

V usage is TRBV7-9 and J usage is TRBJ2-4, with TRBD1 matching 11 bases. This CDR3 spans 14 amino acids. Germline V gives CDR1 SEHNR, CDR2 FQNEAQ (reference sequence). The V gene end was trimmed by 5 bases and the J gene end by 7 bases; junction bases not matched to a gene: 4. The DNA for the CDR3 is TGTGCCAGCAGCCCGGGACAGGGGGAGAACATTCAGTACTTC. Its translation: CASSPGQGENIQYF.

A few counts support this clone. The chain employs TRBV7-2 and TRBJ2-5; D gene unclear. The CDR3 runs 14 residues. The germline gives CDR1 SGHTA, CDR2 FQGNSA. V was shortened by 2 bases and J by 1 base, with 8 bases between the two germline ends. The CDR3 region is CASSLNSLQETQYF. As DNA, the CDR3 is TGTGCCAGCAGCTTAAACAGCCTCCAAGAGACCCAGTACTTC.

The sample holds one count of this clone. The rearrangement links TRBV30 to TRBJ2-2, with 9 bases that match TRBD2. Germline V CDR1 and CDR2: GTSNPN, SVGIG (reference sequence). V was pared by 1 base and J by 5 bases, with 8 bases of the junction left unmatched. This CDR3 contains 16 residues. The CDR3 DNA is TGTGCCTGGAGTGACTTTGCGGGAGGGTTGACCGGGGAGCTGTTTTTT. Its protein is CAWSDFAGGLTGELFF.

This chain links TRBV14 with TRBJ1-1; no definite D call. With 1 base removed from V and 4 bases from J, the gap between germline ends came to 10 bases. The CDR3 has 14 amino acids. CDR1 is SGHDN, CDR2 FVKESK, per germline. In DNA, the CDR3 is TGTGCCAGCAGCCAAGTACTGGGTGGCACTGAAGCTTTCTTT. It specifies CASSQVLGGTEAFF.

Concerning this clone itself: One junction end does not reproduce the germline sequence, and a read error may be involved. V and J are TRBV2 and TRBJ2-1; TRBD2 matches 8 bases. This CDR3 has 13 amino acids. Germline V gene lookup returns CDR1 SNHLY and CDR2 FYNNEI. This CDR3 is CASSAAGAGVQLF. The CDR3 DNA follows: TGTGCCAGCAGTGCTGCGGGAGCGGGAGTACAGCTCTTC. Together with reference TRBV2 and TRBJ2-1, the CDR3 gives the full variable domain: EPEVTQTPSHQVTQMGQEVILRCVPISNHLYFYWYRQILGQKVEFLVSFYNNEISEKSEIFDDQFSVERPDGSNFTLKIRSTKLEDSAMYFCASSAAGAGVQLFGPGTRLTVL.

CDR3: CASSRGTANTGELFF. CDR3 DNA sequence: TGCGCCAGCAGCAGGGGGACGGCGAACACCGGGGAGCTGTTTTTT. This rearrangement joins TRBV5-1 to TRBJ2-2, with D maybe TRBD1 (6 bases). CDR1 and CDR2 from the germline V gene are SGHRS and YFSETQ. V was trimmed by 4 bases and J by 0 bases, leaving 10 bases between them. The CDR3 is 15 amino acids. Full variable domain (missing parts from reference TRBV5-1 and TRBJ2-2): KAGVTQTPRYLIKTRGQQVTLSCSPISGHRSVSWYQQTPGQGLQFLFEYFSETQRNKGNFPGRFSGRQFSNSRSEMNVSTLELGDSALYLCASSRGTANTGELFFGEGSRLTVL.

V gene TRBV11-3 combines with J gene TRBJ1-2; weak D call: TRBD1 (5 bases). The CDR3 totals 13 residues. V dropped 5 bases and J dropped 5 bases, with 12 bases sitting between them. Germline assignment: CDR1 SGHNT and CDR2 YENEEA. The DNA of the CDR3 is TGTGCCAGCAGCCGAGCAGGGAGTTATGGCTACACCTTC. This translates into CASSRAGSYGYTF. Full variable domain (missing parts from reference TRBV11-3 and TRBJ1-2): EAGVVQSPRYKIIEKKQPVAFWCNPISGHNTLYWYLQNLGQGPELLIRYENEEAVDDSQLPKDRFSAERLKGVDSTLKIQPAELGDSAVYLCASSRAGSYGYTFGSGTRLTVV.

The table lists this clone with a count of one. The CDR3 coding sequence is TGTGCCAGCACCCAGGACAGGGGCAATCAGCCCCAGCATTTT. Protein product: CASTQDRGNQPQHF. This chain links TRBV6-1 with TRBJ1-5, with 8 bases identical to TRBD1. The CDR3 length is 14 residues. Losses at the gene ends were 7 bases for V and 2 bases for J; bases not matched to a gene: 4. Germline V CDR1 and CDR2: MNHNS, SASEGT.

The gene calls are TRBV7-9 and TRBJ1-2, with 8 bases identical to TRBD1. Germline CDR1 reads SEHNR; CDR2 reads FQNEAQ (reference sequence). This CDR3 is built from 14 residues. V gave up 1 base and J gave up 7 bases; unmatched junction bases: 5. The CDR3 DNA reads TGTGCCAGCAGCTTAGACAGGGGGGAAGGTGGCTACACCTTC. This gives the protein CASSLDRGEGGYTF. The full variable domain, in which reference TRBV7-9 and TRBJ1-2 provide the parts outside the CDR3, is DTGVSQNPRHKITKRGQNVTFRCDPISEHNRLYWYRQTLGQGPEFLTYFQNEAQLEKSRLLSDRFSAERPKGSFSTLEIQRTEQGDSAMYLCASSLDRGEGGYTFGSGTRLTVV.